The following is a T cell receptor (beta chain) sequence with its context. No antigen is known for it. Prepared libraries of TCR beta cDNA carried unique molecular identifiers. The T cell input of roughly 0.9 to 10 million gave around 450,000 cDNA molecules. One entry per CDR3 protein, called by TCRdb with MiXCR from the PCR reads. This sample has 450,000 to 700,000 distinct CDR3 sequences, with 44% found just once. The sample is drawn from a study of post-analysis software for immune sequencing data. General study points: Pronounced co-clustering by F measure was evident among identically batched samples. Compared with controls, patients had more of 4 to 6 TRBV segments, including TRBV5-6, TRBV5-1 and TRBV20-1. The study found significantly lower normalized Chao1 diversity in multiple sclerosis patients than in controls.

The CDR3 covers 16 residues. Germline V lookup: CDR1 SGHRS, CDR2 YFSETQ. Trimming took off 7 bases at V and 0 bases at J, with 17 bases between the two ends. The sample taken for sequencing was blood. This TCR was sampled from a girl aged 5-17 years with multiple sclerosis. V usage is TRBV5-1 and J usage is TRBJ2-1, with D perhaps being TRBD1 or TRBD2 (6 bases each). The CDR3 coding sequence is TGCGCCAGCCTGCCCGGGGGCCAGGGCTCCTACAATGAGCAGTTCTTC. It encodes CASLPGGQGSYNEQFF.